These T cell receptor beta chains were read from a single sample in a study of CXCR3-negative and CXCR3-positive naive CD8 T cells. TCRdb reprocessed the 5' RACE reads, with one entry per CDR3 protein and no DNA. This specimen shows around 90,000 distinct CDR3 sequences; the ten leading clones hold 0.9% to 1.2%. The sequenced material came from naive CXCR3- CD8+ T cells from blood. These receptors all stem from a human donor in good health. Some clones in this sample may be carry-over from other donors' samples. Both conserved end residues are part of each CDR3. The order of the fields is V gene, J gene, CDR3 protein.

>TRBV13|TRBJ2-5
CASSPRGAGGQETQYF
>TRBV20-1|TRBJ1-5
CSTRDDDRQYSNQPQHF
>TRBV7-2|TRBJ2-7
CASSSIVDYEQYF
>TRBV11-3|TRBJ2-1
CASSSGGRVNEQFF
>TRBV7-2|TRBJ2-1
CASSQTSGGPYNEQFF
>TRBV12-3/TRBV12-4|TRBJ2-5
CASSSGGDVDQETQYF
>TRBV29-1|TRBJ2-7
CSVVGGPALSEQYF
>TRBV5-1|TRBJ1-2
CASSLDSQASGYTF
>TRBV7-2|TRBJ1-5
CASSLTGRGNQPQHF
>TRBV5-5|TRBJ2-5
CASRGSGGWETQYF
>TRBV4-3|TRBJ1-4
CASSQDLYDRATNEKLFF
>TRBV7-9|TRBJ2-1
CASTLQGEEQFF